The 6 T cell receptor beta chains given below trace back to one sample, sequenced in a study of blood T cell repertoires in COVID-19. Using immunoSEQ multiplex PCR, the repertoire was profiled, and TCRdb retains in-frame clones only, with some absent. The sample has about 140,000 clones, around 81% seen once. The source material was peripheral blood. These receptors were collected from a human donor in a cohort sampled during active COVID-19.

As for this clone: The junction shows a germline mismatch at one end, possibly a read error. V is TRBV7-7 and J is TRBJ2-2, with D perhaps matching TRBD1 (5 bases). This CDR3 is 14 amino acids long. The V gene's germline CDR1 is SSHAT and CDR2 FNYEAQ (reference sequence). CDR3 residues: CASSYTQGAGELFF. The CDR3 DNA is TGTGCTAGCAGCTACACCCAGGGTGCCGGGGAGCTGTTTTTT. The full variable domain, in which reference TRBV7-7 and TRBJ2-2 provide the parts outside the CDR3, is GAGVSQSPRYKVTKRGQDVTLRCDPISSHATLYWYQQALGQGPEFLTYFNYEAQPDKSGLPSDRFSAERPEGSISTLTIQRTEQRDSAMYRCASSYTQGAGELFFGEGSRLTVL.

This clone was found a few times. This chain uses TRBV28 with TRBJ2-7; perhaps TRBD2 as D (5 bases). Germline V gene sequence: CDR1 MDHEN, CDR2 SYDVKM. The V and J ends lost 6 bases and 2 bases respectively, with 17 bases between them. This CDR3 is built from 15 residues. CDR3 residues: CASSSSSFGAYEQYF. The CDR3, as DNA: TGTGCCAGCAGCTCGTCTAGCTTTGGTGCCTACGAGCAGTACTTC.

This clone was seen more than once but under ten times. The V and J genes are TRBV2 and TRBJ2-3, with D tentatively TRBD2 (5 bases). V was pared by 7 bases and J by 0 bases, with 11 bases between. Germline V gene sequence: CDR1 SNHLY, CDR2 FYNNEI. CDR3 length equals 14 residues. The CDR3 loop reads CASKRRASTDTQYF. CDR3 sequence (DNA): TGTGCCAGCAAGCGGCGTGCTAGCACAGATACGCAGTATTTT.

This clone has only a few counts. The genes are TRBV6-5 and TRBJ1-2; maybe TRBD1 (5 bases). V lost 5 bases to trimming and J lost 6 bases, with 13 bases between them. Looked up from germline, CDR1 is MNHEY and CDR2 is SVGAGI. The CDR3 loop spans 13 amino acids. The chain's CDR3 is CASSQTAFHGYTF. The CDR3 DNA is TGTGCCAGCAGTCAGACAGCCTTCCATGGCTACACCTTC.

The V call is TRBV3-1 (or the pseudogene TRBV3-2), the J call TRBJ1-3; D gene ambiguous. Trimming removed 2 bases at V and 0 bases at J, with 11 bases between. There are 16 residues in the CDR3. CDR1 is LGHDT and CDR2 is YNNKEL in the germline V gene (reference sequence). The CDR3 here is CASSQLGPISGNTIYF. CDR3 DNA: TGTGCCAGCAGCCAACTTGGCCCAATCTCTGGAAACACCATATATTTT.

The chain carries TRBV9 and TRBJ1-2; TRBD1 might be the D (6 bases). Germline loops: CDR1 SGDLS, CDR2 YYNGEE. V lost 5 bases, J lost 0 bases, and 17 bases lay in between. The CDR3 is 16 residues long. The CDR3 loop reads CASRDTGTPSNYGYTF. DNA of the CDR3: TGTGCCAGCAGGGACACCGGGACACCATCTAACTATGGCTACACCTTC.